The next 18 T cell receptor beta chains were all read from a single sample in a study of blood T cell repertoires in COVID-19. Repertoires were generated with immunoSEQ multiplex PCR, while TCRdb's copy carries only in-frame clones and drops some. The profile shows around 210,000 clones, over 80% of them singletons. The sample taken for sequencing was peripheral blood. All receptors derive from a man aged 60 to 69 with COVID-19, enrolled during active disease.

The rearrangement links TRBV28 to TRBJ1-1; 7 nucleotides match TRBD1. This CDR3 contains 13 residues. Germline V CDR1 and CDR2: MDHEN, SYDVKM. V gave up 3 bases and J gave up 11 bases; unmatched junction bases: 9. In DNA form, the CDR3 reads TGTGCCAGCAGTTTGCCCAGGGGGGCTGTGGCTTTCTTT. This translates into CASSLPRGAVAFF.

The CDR3 coding sequence is TGTGCCAGCAGCCCACGACAGGGAGCCACGGGTGAGCAGTACTTC. It yields the protein CASSPRQGATGEQYF. The J gene is TRBJ2-7, the V gene TRBV9; TRBD1 aligns across 7 bases. J gave up 7 bases and V 4 bases, and 14 bases lay outside the gene matches. The germline gives CDR1 SGDLS, CDR2 YYNGEE. The CDR3 consists of 15 residues.

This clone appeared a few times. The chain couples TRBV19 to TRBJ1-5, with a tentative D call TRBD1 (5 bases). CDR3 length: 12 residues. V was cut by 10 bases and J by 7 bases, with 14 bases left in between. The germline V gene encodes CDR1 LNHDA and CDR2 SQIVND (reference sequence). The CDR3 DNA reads TGTGCCACCAGCCCAGGGCAGCAGCCCCAGCATTTT. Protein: CATSPGQQPQHF. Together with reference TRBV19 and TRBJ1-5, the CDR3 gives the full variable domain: DGGITQSPKYLFRKEGQNVTLSCEQNLNHDAMYWYRQDPGQGLRLIYYSQIVNDFQKGDIAEGYSVSREKKESFPLTVTSAQKNPTAFYLCATSPGQQPQHFGDGTRLSIL.

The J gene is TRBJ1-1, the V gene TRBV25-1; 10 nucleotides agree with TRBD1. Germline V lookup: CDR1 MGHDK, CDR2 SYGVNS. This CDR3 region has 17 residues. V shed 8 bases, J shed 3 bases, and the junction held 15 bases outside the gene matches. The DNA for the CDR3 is TGTGCCAGCCAAGGGACAGGGGAAGTCTGGCTTGACACTGAAGCTTTCTTT. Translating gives CASQGTGEVWLDTEAFF.

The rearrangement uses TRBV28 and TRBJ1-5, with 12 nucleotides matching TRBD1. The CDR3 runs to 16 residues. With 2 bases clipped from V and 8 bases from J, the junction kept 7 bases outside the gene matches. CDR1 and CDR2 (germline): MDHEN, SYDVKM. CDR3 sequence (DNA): TGTGCCAGCAGTTTAGGGACAGGGGGCAAGGGGGAGCCCCAGCATTTT. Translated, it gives CASSLGTGGKGEPQHF.

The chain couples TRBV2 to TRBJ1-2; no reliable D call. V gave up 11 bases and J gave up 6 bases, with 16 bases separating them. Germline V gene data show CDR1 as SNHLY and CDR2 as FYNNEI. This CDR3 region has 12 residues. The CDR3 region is CASAGYKDGYTF. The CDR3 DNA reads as TGTGCCTCAGCAGGTTACAAGGATGGCTACACCTTC.

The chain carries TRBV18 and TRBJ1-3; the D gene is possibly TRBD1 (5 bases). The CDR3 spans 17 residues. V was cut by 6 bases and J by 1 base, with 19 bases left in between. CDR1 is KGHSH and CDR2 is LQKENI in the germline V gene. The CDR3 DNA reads TGTGCCAGCTCGCCCAACACGCCAGGGAAGTCTGGAAACACCATATATTTT. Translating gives CASSPNTPGKSGNTIYF.

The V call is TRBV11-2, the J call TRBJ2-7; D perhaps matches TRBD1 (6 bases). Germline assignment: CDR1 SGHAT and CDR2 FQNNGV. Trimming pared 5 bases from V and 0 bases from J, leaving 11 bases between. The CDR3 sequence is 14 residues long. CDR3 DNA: TGTGCCAGCAGCCATGGGACATTCTCCTACGAGCAGTACTTC. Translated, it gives CASSHGTFSYEQYF.

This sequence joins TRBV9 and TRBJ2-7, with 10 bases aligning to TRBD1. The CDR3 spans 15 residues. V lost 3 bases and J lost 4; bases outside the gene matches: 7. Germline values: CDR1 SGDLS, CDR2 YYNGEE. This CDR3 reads CASSASTGGFYEQYF. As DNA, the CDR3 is TGTGCCAGCAGCGCCTCGACAGGGGGCTTTTACGAGCAGTACTTC.

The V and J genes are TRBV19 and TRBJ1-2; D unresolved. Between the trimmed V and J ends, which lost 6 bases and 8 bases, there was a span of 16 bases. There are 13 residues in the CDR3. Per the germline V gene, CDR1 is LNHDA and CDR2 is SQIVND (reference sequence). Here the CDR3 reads CASSAPNGDGYTF. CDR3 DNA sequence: TGTGCCAGTAGCGCCCCGAATGGAGACGGCTACACCTTC.

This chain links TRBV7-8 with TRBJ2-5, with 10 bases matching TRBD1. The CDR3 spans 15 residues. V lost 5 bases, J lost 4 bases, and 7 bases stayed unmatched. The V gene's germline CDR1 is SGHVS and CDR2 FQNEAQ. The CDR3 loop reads CASSQYDRGRETQYF. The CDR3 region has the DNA TGTGCCAGCAGCCAATACGACAGGGGGCGAGAGACCCAGTACTTC.

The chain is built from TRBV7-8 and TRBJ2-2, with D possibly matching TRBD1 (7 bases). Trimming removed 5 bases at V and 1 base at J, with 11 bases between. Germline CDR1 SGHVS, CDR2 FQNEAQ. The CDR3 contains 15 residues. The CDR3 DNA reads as TGTGCCAGCAGCCGACAGGGACTGAACACCGGGGAGCTGTTTTTT. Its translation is CASSRQGLNTGELFF.

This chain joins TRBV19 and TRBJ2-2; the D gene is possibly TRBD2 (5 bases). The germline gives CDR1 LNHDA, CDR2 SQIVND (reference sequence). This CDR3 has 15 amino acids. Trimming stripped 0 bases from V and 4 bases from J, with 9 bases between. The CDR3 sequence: CASSIEPGITGELFF. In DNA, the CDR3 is TGTGCCAGTAGTATAGAACCGGGGATCACCGGGGAGCTGTTTTTT.

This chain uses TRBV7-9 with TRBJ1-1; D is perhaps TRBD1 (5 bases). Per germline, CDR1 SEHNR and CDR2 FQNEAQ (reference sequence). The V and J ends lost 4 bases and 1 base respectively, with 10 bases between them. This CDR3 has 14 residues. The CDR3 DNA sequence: TGTGCCAGCAGCTCATATCAGGGGAACACTGAAGCTTTCTTT. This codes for CASSSYQGNTEAFF.

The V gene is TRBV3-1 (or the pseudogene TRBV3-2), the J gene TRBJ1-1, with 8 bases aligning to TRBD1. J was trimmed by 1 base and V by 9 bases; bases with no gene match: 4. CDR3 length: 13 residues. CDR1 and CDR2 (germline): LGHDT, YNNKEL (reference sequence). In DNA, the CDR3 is TGTGCCAGTAGGACAGGGCCGAACACTGAAGCTTTCTTT. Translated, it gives CASRTGPNTEAFF.

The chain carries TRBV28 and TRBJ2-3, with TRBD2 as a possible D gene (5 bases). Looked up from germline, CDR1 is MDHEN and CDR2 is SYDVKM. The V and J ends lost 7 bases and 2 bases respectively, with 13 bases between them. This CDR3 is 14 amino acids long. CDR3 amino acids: CASNVRTVTDTQYF. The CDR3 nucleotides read TGTGCCAGCAACGTCCGGACTGTCACAGATACGCAGTATTTT.

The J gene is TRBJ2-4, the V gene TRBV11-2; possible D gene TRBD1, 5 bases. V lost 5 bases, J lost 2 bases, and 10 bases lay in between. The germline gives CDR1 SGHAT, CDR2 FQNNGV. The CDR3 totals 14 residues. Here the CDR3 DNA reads TGTGCCAGCAGCCTCCAGGGTTCCAAAAACATTCAGTACTTC. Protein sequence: CASSLQGSKNIQYF.

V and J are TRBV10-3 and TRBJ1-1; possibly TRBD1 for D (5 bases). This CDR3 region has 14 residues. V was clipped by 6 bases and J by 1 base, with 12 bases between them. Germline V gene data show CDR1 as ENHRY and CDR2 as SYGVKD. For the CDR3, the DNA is TGTGCCATCAGAAGAGACAGACAGAACACTGAAGCTTTCTTT. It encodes CAIRRDRQNTEAFF.